This TCR beta chain appears in the sequencing data of a study of CD8 T cells in ankylosing spondylitis. Whole-study results and caveats: Clones that were linked to disease were CD8+ and were relatively rare in peripheral blood. A motif of roughly eight highly homologous TCR beta variants was seen as apparently characteristic of ankylosing spondylitis blood.

TCRdb redid the calling of the 5' RACE reads with MiXCR, one entry per CDR3 protein. Among 390,000 or so distinct CDR3 sequences listed, approximately 20% were seen once. Regarding this clonotype: Its antigen is undetermined.

This CDR3 has 13 amino acids. V dropped 6 bases and J dropped 3; count of bases not matched to a gene: 2. Germline values: CDR1 SGHDN, CDR2 FVKESK. The V gene is TRBV14, the J gene TRBJ2-3; the match to TRBD1 covers 8 bases. The sequenced sample consisted of blood, either unsorted or a sorted T cell fraction (not recorded which). This TCR was recovered from a male donor with ankylosing spondylitis. This CDR3 reads CASRRQGTDTQYF. CDR3 DNA: TGTGCCAGCAGGCGACAGGGGACAGATACGCAGTATTTT.